This T cell receptor (beta chain) derives from a study of cytomegalovirus exposure and HLA in healthy donors. 13 Jbeta primers and 60 Vbeta primers were used for the PCR. The table came from immunoSEQ multiplex PCR; TCRdb's copy has only in-frame clones and leaves some out. The sample carries around 200,000 clones, approximately 82% recorded once. Trimming took 0 bases from V and 5 from J, leaving 10 bases between them. The CDR3 extends over 13 amino acids. Germline CDR1 and CDR2: GTSNPN and SVGIG (reference sequence). Findings and caveats of the study: In a later analysis, compared with equally common non-associated chains, HLA-associated beta chains were more expanded. Researchers catalogued approximately 170 TCR beta chains as cytomegalovirus-associated.

To note about this clone: As yet, its antigen is unknown.

This sequence was found in a woman aged 40 to 50 in good health and CMV-seronegative. The chain couples TRBV30 to TRBJ1-1; D ambiguous. The specimen was PBMCs. CDR3: CAWSVRDFTEAFF. CDR3 nucleotides: TGTGCCTGGAGTGTACGAGATTTTACTGAAGCTTTCTTT.